What follows describes a single T cell receptor (beta chain). The data stem from a study of blood T cells in healthy people across ages. Combining a sample-barcoded 5' primer with a J-beta primer mix, a second PCR ran for roughly 6 to 11 cycles. From the 5' RACE reads, TCRdb called clonotypes with MiXCR, one entry per CDR3 protein. In the table there are 650,000 to 1,000,000 distinct CDR3 sequences, about 37% of which are singletons. Input material: blood. The receptor comes from a man between 18 and 35 years old in good health.

CDR3 DNA sequence: TGTGCCACCAGTGCCGGGGACAGGGGACAGAGCTCCTACAATGAGCAGTTCTTC. Protein product: CATSAGDRGQSSYNEQFF. The rearrangement joins TRBV24-1 to TRBJ2-1; 10 bases agree with TRBD1. This CDR3 spans 18 amino acids. J lost 0 bases, V lost 5 bases, and 9 bases had no gene match. The germline V gene encodes CDR1 KGHDR and CDR2 SFDVKD.